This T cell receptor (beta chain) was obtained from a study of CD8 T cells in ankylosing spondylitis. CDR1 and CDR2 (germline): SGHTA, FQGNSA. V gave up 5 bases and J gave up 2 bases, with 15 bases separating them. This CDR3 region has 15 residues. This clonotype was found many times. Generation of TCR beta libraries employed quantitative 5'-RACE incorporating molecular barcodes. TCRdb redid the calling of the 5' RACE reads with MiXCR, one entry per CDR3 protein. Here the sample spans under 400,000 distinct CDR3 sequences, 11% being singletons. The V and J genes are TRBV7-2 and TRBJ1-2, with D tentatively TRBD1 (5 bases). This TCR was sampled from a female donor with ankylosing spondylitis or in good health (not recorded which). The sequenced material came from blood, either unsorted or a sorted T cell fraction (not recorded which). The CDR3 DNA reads TGTGCCAGCAGCCTCATCGGGCAGGGAAACTATGGCTACACCTTC. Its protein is CASSLIGQGNYGYTF.